The 9 T cell receptor beta chains given below trace back to one sample, sequenced in a study of blood T cell repertoires in COVID-19. The assay was immunoSEQ multiplex PCR, and TCRdb's table has in-frame clones only and misses some. The sample holds 200,000 or so clones, approximately 82% seen once. Sequencing was performed on peripheral blood. These receptor sequences come from a human donor with acute or convalescent COVID-19. The donor label of this sample is uncertain.

The chain joins TRBV19 to TRBJ1-2; 7 nucleotides align to TRBD1. This CDR3 has 13 residues. Trimming at V came to 8 bases and at J to 9 bases, leaving 12 bases not matched to a gene. Germline loops: CDR1 LNHDA, CDR2 SQIVND (reference sequence). This chain's CDR3 is CASADIRTGRYTF. The CDR3 nucleotides are TGTGCCAGTGCCGACATACGGACAGGACGCTACACCTTC. The complete variable domain, with remaining parts taken from reference TRBV19 and TRBJ1-2, reads DGGITQSPKYLFRKEGQNVTLSCEQNLNHDAMYWYRQDPGQGLRLIYYSQIVNDFQKGDIAEGYSVSREKKESFPLTVTSAQKNPTAFYLCASADIRTGRYTFGSGTRLTVV.

The sample holds a few counts of this clone. The chain recombines TRBV6-5 with TRBJ2-1; 10 positions agree with TRBD2. CDR3 length: 15 residues. Unmatched junction bases numbered 13, after V lost 8 bases and J lost 9 bases. Germline V lookup: CDR1 MNHEY, CDR2 SVGAGI. The chain's CDR3 is CASALVGLAASEQFF. For the CDR3, the DNA is TGTGCCAGCGCTTTGGTTGGACTAGCGGCATCTGAGCAGTTCTTC.

This clone was seen just once. The chain has TRBV19 and TRBJ1-4; unclear D gene. The CDR3 consists of 17 residues. The germline V and J ends were trimmed by 2 bases and 8 bases, with 21 bases remaining between them. CDR1 is LNHDA, CDR2 SQIVND, per germline (reference sequence). CDR3 bases: TGTGCCAGTAGTATATCGTCCAAAGGAACGAGAGGGGAAAAACTGTTTTTT. Its protein is CASSISSKGTRGEKLFF.

The V gene is TRBV15, the J gene TRBJ2-1; 10 bases align to TRBD2. The junction had 4 bases not matched to a gene; V was cut back by 2 bases and J by 6 bases. This CDR3 region has 15 residues. The V gene's germline CDR1 is LNHNV and CDR2 YYDKDF (reference sequence). The DNA of the CDR3 is TGTGCCACCAGCAGAAGGGCTAGCGGGAGCAATGAGCAGTTCTTC. Its translation is CATSRRASGSNEQFF.

There are a few counts of this clone. The chain combines TRBV5-1 with TRBJ2-1, with 8 bases fitting TRBD1. The germline V gene has CDR1 SGHRS and CDR2 YFSETQ. J lost 6 bases, V lost 4 bases, and 12 bases had no gene match. This CDR3 spans 16 amino acids. CDR3 region: CASSPEAGGRTNEQFF. CDR3 nucleotides: TGCGCCAGCAGCCCGGAGGCAGGGGGCAGGACCAATGAGCAGTTCTTC.

The rearrangement links TRBV20-1 to TRBJ1-4; possible D gene TRBD1, 5 bases. The CDR3 is 13 amino acids. Trimming cost V 3 bases and J 7 bases, with 12 bases left between them. The germline V gene has CDR1 DFQATT and CDR2 SNEGSKA (reference sequence). The CDR3 region has the DNA TGCAGTGCTAGTAGGGGTAGTGGTGAAAAACTGTTTTTT. Protein: CSASRGSGEKLFF.

The chain links TRBV7-3 to TRBJ2-2, with 11 bases aligning to TRBD2. Germline V CDR1 and CDR2: SGHTA, FQGTGA. This CDR3 contains 16 residues. The junction had 3 bases not matched to a gene; V was cut back by 5 bases and J by 1 base. CDR3 protein: CASSLGLAGNTGELFF. CDR3 nucleotides: TGTGCCAGCAGCCTTGGACTAGCGGGGAACACCGGGGAGCTGTTTTTT.

The chain recombines TRBV5-4 with TRBJ2-7, with D perhaps TRBD2 (6 bases). The CDR3 loop spans 16 amino acids. Germline V CDR1 and CDR2: SGHNT, YYREEE (reference sequence). V was clipped by 3 bases and J by 2 bases, with 18 bases between them. This CDR3 reads CASSSSGGTGTYEQYF. The CDR3 nucleotides are TGTGCCAGCAGCTCCTCTGGGGGGACCGGTACCTACGAGCAGTACTTC.

This chain links TRBV2 with TRBJ1-6; maybe TRBD1 (5 bases). The CDR3 consists of 15 residues. With 8 bases removed from V and 10 bases from J, the gap between germline ends came to 21 bases. CDR1 and CDR2 (germline): SNHLY, FYNNEI. The CDR3 protein is CASAGVSGKGSPLHF. The CDR3 DNA sequence: TGTGCCAGCGCGGGGGTAAGCGGAAAAGGATCACCCCTCCACTTT.